This TCR beta chain emerged from a study of Graves' ophthalmopathy and Graves' hyperthyroidism. Study as a whole: Peripheral blood samples were taken at initial diagnosis, before any treatment. Study-wide results and caveats: A model of 13 signatures distinguished ophthalmopathy from stable hyperthyroidism at approximately 88% sensitivity and approximately 81% specificity. Blood also contained most of the expanded thyroid clonotypes above 0.001 frequency.

V was cut by 4 bases and J by 5 bases, with 20 bases left in between. The CDR3 is 16 residues long. Germline loops: CDR1 MDHEN, CDR2 SYDVKM. Clinical symptoms and serum thyroxine were used for diagnosis; TRAb, thyroid ultrasound and orbital computed tomography were also relied on. Amplification of the TCR beta CDR3 regions used RNA transcripts (as template). Scientists carried out first-round RT-PCR using HTBI primers and then a second-round multiplex PCR. TCRdb redid the calling of the multiplex PCR reads with MiXCR, one entry per CDR3 protein. The sample consists of roughly 400,000 distinct CDR3 sequences, 15% to 20% of them appearing once. This clonotype has ten or more counts. The antigen remains unidentified.

This clonotype was obtained from an adult woman with stable Graves' hyperthyroidism. Sequenced sample: peripheral blood. V is TRBV28 and J is TRBJ1-2, with D maybe TRBD1 (6 bases). The DNA for the CDR3 is TGTGCCAGCAGTTCCCCCCTGGACAGCAGAGTTTATGGCTACACCTTC. Its translation: CASSSPLDSRVYGYTF.